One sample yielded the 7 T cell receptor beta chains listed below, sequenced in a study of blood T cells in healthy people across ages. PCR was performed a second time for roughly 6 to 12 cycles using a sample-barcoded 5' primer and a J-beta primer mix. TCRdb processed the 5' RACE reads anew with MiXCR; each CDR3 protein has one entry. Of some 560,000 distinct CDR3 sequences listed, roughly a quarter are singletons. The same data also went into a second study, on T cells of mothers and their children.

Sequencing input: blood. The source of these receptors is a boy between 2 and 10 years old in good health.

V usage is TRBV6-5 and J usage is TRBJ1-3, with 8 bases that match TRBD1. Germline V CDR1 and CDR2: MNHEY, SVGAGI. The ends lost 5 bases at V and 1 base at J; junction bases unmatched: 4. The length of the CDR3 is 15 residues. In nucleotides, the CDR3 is TGTGCCAGCAGTCGACAGGGGAAATCTGGAAACACCATATATTTT. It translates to CASSRQGKSGNTIYF.

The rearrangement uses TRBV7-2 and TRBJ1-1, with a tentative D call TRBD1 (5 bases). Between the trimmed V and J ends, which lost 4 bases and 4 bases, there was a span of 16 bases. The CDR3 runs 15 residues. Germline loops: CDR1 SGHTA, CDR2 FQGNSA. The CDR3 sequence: CASSYKGVGVTEAFF. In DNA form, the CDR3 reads TGTGCCAGCAGCTATAAAGGGGTGGGGGTCACTGAAGCTTTCTTT.

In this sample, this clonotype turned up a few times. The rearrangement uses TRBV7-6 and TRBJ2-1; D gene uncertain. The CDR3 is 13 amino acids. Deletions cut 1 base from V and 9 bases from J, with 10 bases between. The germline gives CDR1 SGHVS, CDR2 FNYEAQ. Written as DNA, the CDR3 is TGTGCCAGCAGCTTAGGGCCGATAGCTGAGCAGTTCTTC. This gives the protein CASSLGPIAEQFF.

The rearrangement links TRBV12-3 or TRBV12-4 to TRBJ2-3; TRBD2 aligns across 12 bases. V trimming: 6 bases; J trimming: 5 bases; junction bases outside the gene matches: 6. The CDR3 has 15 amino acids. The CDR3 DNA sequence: TGTGCCAGCAGCCCTAGCGGGGGGGCCAGAGATACGCAGTATTTT. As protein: CASSPSGGARDTQYF.

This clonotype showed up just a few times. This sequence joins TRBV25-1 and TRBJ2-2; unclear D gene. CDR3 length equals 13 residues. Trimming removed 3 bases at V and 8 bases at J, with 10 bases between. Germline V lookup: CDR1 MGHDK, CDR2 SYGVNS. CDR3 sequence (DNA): TGTGCCAGCAGTGACGTACCTTTTGGGGAGCTGTTTTTT. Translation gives CASSDVPFGELFF.

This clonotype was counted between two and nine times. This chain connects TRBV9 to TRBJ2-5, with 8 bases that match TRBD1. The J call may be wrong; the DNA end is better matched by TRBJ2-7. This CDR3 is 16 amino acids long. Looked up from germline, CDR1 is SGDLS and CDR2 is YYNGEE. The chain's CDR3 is CASSATGAIPYYEQYF. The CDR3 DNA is TGTGCCAGCAGCGCGACAGGGGCCATTCCCTACTACGAGCAGTACTTC.

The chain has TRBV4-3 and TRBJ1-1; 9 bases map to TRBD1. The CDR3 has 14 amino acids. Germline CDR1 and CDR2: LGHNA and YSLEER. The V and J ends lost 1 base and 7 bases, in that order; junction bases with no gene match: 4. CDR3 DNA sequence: TGCGCCAGCAGCCAAGGGACAGGGGAGAGTGAAGCTTTCTTT. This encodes CASSQGTGESEAFF.